This T cell receptor (beta chain) emerged from a study of cytotoxic CD8 clonotypes in ibrutinib-treated CLL. Looking at the study overall: Partial response was seen in approximately 24 patients and complete response in 2; after median around 69 months, around 15 stayed remitted, around 12 progressed. Response material was collected after a median about 12 months of treatment, range 6 to 36.

As concerns this clone: What it recognizes is unknown.

Trimming removed 1 base at V and 9 bases at J, with 9 bases between. In germline, CDR1 is SGHVS, CDR2 FNYEAQ. The CDR3 totals 12 residues. The assay was immunoSEQ multiplex PCR, and TCRdb's table has in-frame clones only and misses some. The sample includes about 250,000 clones, roughly 70% seen only once; the top ten take just over 15%. Whole-study results and caveats: Different sampling times were used for sustained-remission and progressing patients. Whereas clonality rose at ibrutinib response, it declined toward baseline at progression.

This TCR came from a human donor with chronic lymphocytic leukemia. The sequences come from PBMCs, collected after 24 months of ibrutinib treatment. The chain carries TRBV7-6 and TRBJ1-1, with unresolved D. The CDR3 nucleotides read TGTGCCAGCAGCTTAGGATCAGGCAAAGCTTTCTTT. This gives the protein CASSLGSGKAFF. The whole variable domain, remainder taken from reference TRBV7-6 and TRBJ1-1, is GAGVSQSPRYKVTKRGQDVALRCDPISGHVSLYWYRQALGQGPEFLTYFNYEAQQDKSGLPNDRFSAERPEGSISTLTIQRTEQRDSAMYRCASSLGSGKAFFGQGTRLTVV.